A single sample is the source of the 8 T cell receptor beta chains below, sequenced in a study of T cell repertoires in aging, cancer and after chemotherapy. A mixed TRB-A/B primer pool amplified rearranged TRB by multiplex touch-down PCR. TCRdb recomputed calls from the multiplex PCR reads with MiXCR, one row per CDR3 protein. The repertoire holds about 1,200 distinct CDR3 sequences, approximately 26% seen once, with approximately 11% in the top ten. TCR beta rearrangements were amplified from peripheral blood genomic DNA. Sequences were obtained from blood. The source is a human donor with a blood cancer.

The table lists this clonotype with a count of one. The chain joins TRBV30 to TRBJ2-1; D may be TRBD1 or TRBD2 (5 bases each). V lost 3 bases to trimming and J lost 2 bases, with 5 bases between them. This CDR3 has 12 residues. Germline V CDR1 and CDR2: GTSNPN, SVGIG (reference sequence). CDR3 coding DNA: TGTGCCTGGAGGGGGGCCTACAATGAGCAGTTCTTC. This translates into CAWRGAYNEQFF.

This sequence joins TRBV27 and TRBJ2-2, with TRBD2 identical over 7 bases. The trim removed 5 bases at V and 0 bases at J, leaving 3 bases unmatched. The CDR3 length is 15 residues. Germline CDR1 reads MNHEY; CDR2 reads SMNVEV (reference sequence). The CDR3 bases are TGTGCCAGCAGTGCCGCGGGGGCGAACACCGGGGAGCTGTTTTTT. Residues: CASSAAGANTGELFF.

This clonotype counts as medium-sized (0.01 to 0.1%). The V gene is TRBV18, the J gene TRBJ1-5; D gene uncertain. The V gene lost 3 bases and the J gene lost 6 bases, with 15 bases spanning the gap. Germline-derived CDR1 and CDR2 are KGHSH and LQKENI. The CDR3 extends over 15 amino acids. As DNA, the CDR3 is TGTGCCAGCTCACCTGTAGACACCAGCGGTCAGCCCCAGCATTTT. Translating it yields CASSPVDTSGQPQHF.

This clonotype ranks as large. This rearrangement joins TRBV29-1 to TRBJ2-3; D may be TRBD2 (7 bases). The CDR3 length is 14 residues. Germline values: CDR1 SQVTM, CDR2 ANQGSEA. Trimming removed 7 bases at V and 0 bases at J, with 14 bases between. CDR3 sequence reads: CSAKGGGSTDTQYF. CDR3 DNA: TGCAGCGCCAAAGGGGGGGGAAGCACAGATACGCAGTATTTT.

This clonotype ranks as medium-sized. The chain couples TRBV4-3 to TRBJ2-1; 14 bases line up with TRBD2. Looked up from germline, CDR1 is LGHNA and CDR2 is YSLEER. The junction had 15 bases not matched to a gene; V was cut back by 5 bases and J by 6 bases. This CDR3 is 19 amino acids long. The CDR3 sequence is CASSASGLAGVEWGNEQFF. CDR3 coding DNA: TGCGCCAGCAGCGCCTCGGGACTAGCGGGAGTAGAGTGGGGCAATGAGCAGTTCTTC.

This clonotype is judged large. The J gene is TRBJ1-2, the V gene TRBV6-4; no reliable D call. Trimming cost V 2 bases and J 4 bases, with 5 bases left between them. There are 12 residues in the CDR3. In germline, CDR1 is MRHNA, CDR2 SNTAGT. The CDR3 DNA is TGTGCCAGCAGTGACAGTTCCTATGGCTACACCTTC. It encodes CASSDSSYGYTF.

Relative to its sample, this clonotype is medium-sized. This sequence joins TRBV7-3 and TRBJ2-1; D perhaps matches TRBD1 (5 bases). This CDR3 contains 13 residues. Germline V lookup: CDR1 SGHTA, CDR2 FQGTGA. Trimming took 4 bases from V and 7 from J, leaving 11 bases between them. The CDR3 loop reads CASSSDSFNEQFF. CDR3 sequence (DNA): TGTGCCAGCAGCTCCGACAGTTTTAATGAGCAGTTCTTC.

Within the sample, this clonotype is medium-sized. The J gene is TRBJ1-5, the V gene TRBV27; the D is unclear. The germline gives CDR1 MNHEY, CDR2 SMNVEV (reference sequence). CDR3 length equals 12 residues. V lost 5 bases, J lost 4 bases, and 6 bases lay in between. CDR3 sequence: CASSQGNQPQHF. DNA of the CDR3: TGTGCCAGCAGTCAAGGGAATCAGCCCCAGCATTTT.